This T cell receptor (beta chain) was documented in a study of cytomegalovirus exposure and HLA in healthy donors. PCR used 60 Vbeta primers and 13 Jbeta primers. Using immunoSEQ multiplex PCR, the repertoire was profiled, and TCRdb retains in-frame clones only, with some absent. This table holds roughly 300,000 clones, roughly 89% found once. V was shortened by 2 bases and J by 7 bases, with 9 bases between the two germline ends. The CDR3 sequence is 13 residues long. Germline lookup yields CDR1 SGHVS and CDR2 FQNEAQ. Healthy bone marrow donors made up the donors. V and J are TRBV7-8 and TRBJ2-4, with D hard to call. The material sequenced was PBMCs. The clonotype was recovered from a middle-aged man in good health and CMV-seropositive. The CDR3 DNA sequence: TGTGCCAGCAGCTTAAAGGTCGGGAACATTCAGTACTTC. This encodes CASSLKVGNIQYF.